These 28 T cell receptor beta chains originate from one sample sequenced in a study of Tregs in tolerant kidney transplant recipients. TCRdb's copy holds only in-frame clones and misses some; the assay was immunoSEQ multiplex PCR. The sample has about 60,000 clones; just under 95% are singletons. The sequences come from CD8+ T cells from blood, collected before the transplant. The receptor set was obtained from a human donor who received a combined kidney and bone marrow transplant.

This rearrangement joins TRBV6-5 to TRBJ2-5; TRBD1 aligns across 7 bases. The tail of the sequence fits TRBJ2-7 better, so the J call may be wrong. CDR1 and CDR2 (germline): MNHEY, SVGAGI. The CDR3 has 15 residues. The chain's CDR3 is CASSVSQGTPYEQYF. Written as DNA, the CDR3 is TGTGCCAGCAGTGTATCACAGGGGACCCCCTACGAGCAGTACTTC.

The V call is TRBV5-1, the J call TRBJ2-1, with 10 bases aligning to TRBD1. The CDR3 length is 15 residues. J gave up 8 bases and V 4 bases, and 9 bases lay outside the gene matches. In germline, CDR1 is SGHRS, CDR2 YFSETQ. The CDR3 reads CASSVDRGPPDEQFF. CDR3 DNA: TGCGCCAGCAGCGTCGACAGGGGGCCCCCCGATGAGCAGTTCTTC.

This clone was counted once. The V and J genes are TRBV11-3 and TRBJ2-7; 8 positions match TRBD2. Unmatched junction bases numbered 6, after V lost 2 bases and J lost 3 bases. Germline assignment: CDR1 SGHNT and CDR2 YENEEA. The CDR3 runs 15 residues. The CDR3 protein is CASSLPGLGIYEQYF. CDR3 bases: TGTGCCAGCAGCTTACCGGGACTAGGGATCTACGAGCAGTACTTC.

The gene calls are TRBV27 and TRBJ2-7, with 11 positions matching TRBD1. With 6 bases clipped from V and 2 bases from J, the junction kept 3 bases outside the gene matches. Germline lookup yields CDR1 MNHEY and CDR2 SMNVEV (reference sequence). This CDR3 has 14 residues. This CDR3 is CASRDRGQPYEQYF. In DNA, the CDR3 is TGTGCCAGCAGGGACAGGGGGCAACCCTACGAGCAGTACTTC.

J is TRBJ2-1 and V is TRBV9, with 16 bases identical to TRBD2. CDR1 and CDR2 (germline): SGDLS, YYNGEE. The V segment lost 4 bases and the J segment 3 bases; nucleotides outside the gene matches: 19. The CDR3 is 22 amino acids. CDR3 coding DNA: TGTGCCAGCAGCCCTAGTGGGACTAGCGGGAGGGCCCTCGAATCTTACTACAATGAGCAGTTCTTC. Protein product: CASSPSGTSGRALESYYNEQFF.

CDR3: CASSLALREVNYGYTF. The CDR3 DNA reads TGCGCCAGCAGCTTGGCGCTAAGAGAAGTAAACTATGGCTACACCTTC. The J gene is TRBJ1-2, the V gene TRBV5-1, with no clear D. Germline-derived CDR1 and CDR2 are SGHRS and YFSETQ. Trimming cost V 0 bases and J 2 bases, with 14 bases left between them. CDR3 length: 16 residues.

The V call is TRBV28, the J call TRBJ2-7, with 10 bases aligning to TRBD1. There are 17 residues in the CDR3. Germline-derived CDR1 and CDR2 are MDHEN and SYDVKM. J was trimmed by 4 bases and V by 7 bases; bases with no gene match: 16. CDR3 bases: TGTGCCAGCACTTCCCAAGGGATAGGGGACAGGGGTTACGAGCAGTACTTC. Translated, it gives CASTSQGIGDRGYEQYF.

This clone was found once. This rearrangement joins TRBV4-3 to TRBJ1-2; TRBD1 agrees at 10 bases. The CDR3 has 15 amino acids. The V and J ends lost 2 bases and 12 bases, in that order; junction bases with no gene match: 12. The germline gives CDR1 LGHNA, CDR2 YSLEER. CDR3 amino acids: CASSQLGGQGELNTF. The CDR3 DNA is TGCGCCAGCAGCCAACTGGGAGGACAGGGGGAACTCAACACCTTC.

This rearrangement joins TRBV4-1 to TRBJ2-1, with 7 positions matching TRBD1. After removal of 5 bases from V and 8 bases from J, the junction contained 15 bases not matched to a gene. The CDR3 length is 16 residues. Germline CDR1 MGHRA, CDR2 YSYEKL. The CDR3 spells CASSAPQRGQTDEQFF. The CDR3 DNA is TGCGCCAGCAGCGCCCCCCAGAGGGGGCAAACAGATGAGCAGTTCTTC.

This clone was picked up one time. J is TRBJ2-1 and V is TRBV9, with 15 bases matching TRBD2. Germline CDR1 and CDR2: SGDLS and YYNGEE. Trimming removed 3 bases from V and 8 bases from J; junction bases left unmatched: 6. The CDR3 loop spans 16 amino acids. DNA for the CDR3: TGTGCCAGCAGCGCCAGGACTAGCGGGGGGGTCTATGAGCAGTTCTTC. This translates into CASSARTSGGVYEQFF.

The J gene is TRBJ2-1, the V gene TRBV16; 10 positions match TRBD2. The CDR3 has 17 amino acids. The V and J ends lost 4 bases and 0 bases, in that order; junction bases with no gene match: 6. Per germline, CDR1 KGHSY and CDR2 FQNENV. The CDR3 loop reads CASSLGLAESSYNEQFF. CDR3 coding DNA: TGTGCCAGCAGCCTCGGACTAGCGGAGAGCTCCTACAATGAGCAGTTCTTC.

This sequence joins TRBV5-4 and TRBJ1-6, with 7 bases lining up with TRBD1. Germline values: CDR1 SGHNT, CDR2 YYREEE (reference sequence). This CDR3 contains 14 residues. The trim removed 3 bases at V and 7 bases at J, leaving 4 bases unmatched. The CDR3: CASSSTGMNSPLHF. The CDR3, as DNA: TGTGCCAGCAGCTCGACAGGGATGAATTCACCCCTCCACTTT. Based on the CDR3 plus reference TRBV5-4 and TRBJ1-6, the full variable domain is ETGVTQSPTHLIKTRGQQVTLRCSSQSGHNTVSWYQQALGQGPQFIFQYYREEENGRGNFPPRFSGLQFPNYSSELNVNALELDDSALYLCASSSTGMNSPLHFGNGTRLTVT.

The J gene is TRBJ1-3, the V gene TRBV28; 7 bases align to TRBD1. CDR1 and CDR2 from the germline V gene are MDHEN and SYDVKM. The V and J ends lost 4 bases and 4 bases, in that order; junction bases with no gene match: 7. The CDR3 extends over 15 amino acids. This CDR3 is CASSSVPGQGNTIYF. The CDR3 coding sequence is TGTGCCAGCAGTTCCGTCCCGGGACAGGGAAACACCATATATTTT.

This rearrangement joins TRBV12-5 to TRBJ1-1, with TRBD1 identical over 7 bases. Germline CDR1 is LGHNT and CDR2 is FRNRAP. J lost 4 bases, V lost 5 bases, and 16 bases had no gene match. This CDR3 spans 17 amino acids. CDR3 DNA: TGTGCTAGTGGTCCACAGGGGAGGAGAGGAGTGGTCACTGAAGCTTTCTTT. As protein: CASGPQGRRGVVTEAFF.

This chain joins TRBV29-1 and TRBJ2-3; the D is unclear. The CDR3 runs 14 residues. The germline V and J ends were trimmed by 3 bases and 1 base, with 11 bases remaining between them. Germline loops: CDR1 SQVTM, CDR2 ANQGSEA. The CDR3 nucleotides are TGCAGCGTTGATTGGGTCGGAGGCACAGATACGCAGTATTTT. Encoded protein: CSVDWVGGTDTQYF.

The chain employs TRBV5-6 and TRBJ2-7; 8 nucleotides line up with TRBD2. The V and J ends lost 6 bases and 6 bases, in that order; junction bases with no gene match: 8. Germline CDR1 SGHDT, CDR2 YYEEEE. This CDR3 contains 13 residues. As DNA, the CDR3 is TGTGCCAGCATCCGAGCTAGCGGGCGCGAGCAGTACTTC. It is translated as CASIRASGREQYF.

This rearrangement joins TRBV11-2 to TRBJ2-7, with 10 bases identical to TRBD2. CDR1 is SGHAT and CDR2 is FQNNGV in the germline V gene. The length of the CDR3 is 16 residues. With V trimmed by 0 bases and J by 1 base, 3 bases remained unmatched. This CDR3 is CASSLDRTSGSYEQYF. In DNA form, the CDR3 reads TGTGCCAGCAGCTTAGACAGGACTAGCGGATCCTACGAGCAGTACTTC.

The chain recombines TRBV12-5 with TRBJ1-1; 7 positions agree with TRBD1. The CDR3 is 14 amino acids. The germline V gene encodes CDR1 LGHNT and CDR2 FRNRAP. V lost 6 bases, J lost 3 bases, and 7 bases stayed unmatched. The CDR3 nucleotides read TGTGCTAGTGGGTGGGACAGAGGGGACACTGAAGCTTTCTTT. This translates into CASGWDRGDTEAFF. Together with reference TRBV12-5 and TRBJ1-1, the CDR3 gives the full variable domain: DARVTQTPRHKVTEMGQEVTMRCQPILGHNTVFWYRQTMMQGLELLAYFRNRAPLDDSGMPKDRFSAEMPDATLATLKIQPSEPRDSAVYFCASGWDRGDTEAFFGQGTRLTVV.

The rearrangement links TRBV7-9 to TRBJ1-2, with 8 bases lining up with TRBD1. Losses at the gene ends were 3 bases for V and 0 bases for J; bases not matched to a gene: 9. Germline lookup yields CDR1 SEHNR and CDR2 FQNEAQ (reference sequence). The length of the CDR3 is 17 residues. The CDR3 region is CASSFRRGTGPNYGYTF. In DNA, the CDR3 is TGTGCCAGCAGCTTCCGACGAGGGACAGGTCCTAACTATGGCTACACCTTC. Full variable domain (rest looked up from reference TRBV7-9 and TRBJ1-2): DTGVSQNPRHKITKRGQNVTFRCDPISEHNRLYWYRQTLGQGPEFLTYFQNEAQLEKSRLLSDRFSAERPKGSFSTLEIQRTEQGDSAMYLCASSFRRGTGPNYGYTFGSGTRLTVV.

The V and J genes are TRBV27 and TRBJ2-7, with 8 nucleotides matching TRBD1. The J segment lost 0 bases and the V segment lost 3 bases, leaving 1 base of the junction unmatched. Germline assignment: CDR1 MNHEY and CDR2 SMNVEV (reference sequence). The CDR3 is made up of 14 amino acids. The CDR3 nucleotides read TGTGCCAGCAGTTTCAGGGGGCGCTCCTACGAGCAGTACTTC. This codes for CASSFRGRSYEQYF.

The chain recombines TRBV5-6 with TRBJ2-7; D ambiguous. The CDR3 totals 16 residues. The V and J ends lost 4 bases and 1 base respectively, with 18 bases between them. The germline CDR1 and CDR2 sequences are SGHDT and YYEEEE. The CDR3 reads CASSPGGPQYSYEQYF. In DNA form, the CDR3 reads TGTGCCAGCAGCCCAGGTGGCCCACAGTATTCCTACGAGCAGTACTTC.

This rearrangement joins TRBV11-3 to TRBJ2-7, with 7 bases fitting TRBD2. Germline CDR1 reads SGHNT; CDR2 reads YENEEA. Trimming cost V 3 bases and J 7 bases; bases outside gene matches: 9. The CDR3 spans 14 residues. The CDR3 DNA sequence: TGTGCCAGCAGCTTCGGGAGGAGGGTGCGTGAGCAGTACTTC. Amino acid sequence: CASSFGRRVREQYF. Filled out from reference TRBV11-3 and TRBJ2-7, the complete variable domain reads EAGVVQSPRYKIIEKKQPVAFWCNPISGHNTLYWYLQNLGQGPELLIRYENEEAVDDSQLPKDRFSAERLKGVDSTLKIQPAELGDSAVYLCASSFGRRVREQYFGPGTRLTVT.

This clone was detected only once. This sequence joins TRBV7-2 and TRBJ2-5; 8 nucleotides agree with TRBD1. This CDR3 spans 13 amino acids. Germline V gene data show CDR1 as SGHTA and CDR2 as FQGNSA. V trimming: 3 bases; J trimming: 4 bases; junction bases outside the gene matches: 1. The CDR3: CASSFGTGETQYF. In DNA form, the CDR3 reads TGTGCCAGCAGCTTCGGGACAGGAGAGACCCAGTACTTC.

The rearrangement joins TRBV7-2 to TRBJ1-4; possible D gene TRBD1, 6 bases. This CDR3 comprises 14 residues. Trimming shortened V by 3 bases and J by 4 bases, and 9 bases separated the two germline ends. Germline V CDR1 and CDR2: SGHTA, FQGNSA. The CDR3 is CASSFGQFNEKLFF. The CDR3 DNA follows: TGTGCCAGCAGCTTCGGACAGTTTAATGAAAAACTGTTTTTT.

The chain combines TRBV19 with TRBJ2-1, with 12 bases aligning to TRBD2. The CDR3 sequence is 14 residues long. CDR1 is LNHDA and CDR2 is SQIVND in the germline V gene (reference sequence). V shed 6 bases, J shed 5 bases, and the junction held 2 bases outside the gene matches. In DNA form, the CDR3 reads TGTGCCAGTAGAGGACTAGCGGGGCACAATGAGCAGTTCTTC. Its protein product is CASRGLAGHNEQFF.

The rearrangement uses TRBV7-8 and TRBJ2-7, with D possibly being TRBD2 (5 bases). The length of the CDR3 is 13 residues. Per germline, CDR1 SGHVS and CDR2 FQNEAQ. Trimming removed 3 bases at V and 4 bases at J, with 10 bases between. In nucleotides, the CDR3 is TGTGCCAGCAGCTTTCGGAGGCAGTACGAGCAGTACTTC. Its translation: CASSFRRQYEQYF.

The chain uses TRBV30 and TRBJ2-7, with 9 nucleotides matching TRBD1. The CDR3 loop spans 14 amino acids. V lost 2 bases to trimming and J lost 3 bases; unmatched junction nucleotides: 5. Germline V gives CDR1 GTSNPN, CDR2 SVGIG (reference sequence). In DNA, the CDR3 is TGTGCCTGGAGTACCGGGACAGGGAACTACGAGCAGTACTTC. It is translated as CAWSTGTGNYEQYF. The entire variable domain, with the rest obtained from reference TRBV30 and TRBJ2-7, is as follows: SQTIHQWPATLVQPVGSPLSLECTVEGTSNPNLYWYRQAAGRGLQLLFYSVGIGQISSEVPQNLSASRPQDRQFILSSKKLLLSDSGFYLCAWSTGTGNYEQYFGPGTRLTVT.

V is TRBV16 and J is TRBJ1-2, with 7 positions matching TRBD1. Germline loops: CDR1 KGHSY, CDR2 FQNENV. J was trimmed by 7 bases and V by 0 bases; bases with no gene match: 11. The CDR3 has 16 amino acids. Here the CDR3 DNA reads TGTGCCAGCAGCCAATCGATGTCAGGGGGGACTTTTGGCTACACCTTC. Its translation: CASSQSMSGGTFGYTF.